A selection of T cell receptor beta chains follows, all from one sample in a study of identical twins. TCRdb re-derived calls from the 5' RACE reads in MiXCR, one entry per CDR3 protein. The sample yields roughly 630,000 distinct CDR3 sequences, under 8.5% seen once. The same specimen was also included in a second study, on yellow fever vaccine responses in identical twins.

Sequencing input: PBMCs. The receptors stem from a young woman in good health. Each CDR3 is given with its conserved first and last residue. The D gene is left open where the match is weak. Size tells how often a clone was seen (once, few, many) or the class of an expanded clone, and some rows leave it out.

j_gene: TRBJ2-1; d_gene: .; v_gene: TRBV6-1; abundance: few; CDR3aa: CASSHSGKYYNEQFF; CDR3nt: TGTGCCAGCAGTCATAGCGGTAAATACTACAATGAGCAGTTCTTC
j_gene: TRBJ1-1; d_gene: .; v_gene: TRBV5-1; abundance: many; CDR3aa: CASSLAGWSDRTEAFF; CDR3nt: TGCGCCAGCAGCTTGGCAGGGTGGTCCGATCGGACTGAAGCTTTCTTT
j_gene: TRBJ2-2; d_gene: .; v_gene: TRBV6-1; abundance: .; CDR3aa: CASTGRSGTGELFF; CDR3nt: TGTGCCAGCACGGGCCGTTCGGGCACCGGGGAGCTGTTTTTT
j_gene: TRBJ2-2; d_gene: .; v_gene: TRBV15; abundance: .; CDR3aa: CATSRDPGTSTGELFF; CDR3nt: TGTGCCACCAGCAGAGATCCTGGGACCAGCACCGGGGAGCTGTTTTTT
j_gene: TRBJ1-5; d_gene: .; v_gene: TRBV3-1; abundance: many; CDR3aa: CASSQGPGVQPQHF; CDR3nt: TGTGCCAGCAGCCAAGGTCCCGGGGTTCAGCCCCAGCATTTT
j_gene: TRBJ2-1; d_gene: TRBD2; v_gene: TRBV12-3/TRBV12-4; abundance: few; CDR3aa: CASSLLTSEPSYNEQFF; CDR3nt: TGTGCCAGCAGTCTCCTAACTAGCGAACCTTCGTACAATGAGCAGTTCTTC
j_gene: TRBJ1-5; d_gene: .; v_gene: TRBV20-1; abundance: few; CDR3aa: CSASRPGTNQPQHF; CDR3nt: TGCAGTGCTAGTCGCCCCGGGACAAATCAGCCCCAGCATTTT
j_gene: TRBJ2-5; d_gene: .; v_gene: TRBV10-1; abundance: many; CDR3aa: CASSDMETQYF; CDR3nt: TGCGCCAGCAGTGATATGGAGACCCAGTACTTC
j_gene: TRBJ2-3; d_gene: .; v_gene: TRBV6-5; abundance: few; CDR3aa: CASSYRLPGDTQYF; CDR3nt: TGTGCCAGCAGTTACCGCCTCCCCGGAGATACGCAGTATTTT
j_gene: TRBJ2-1; d_gene: TRBD2; v_gene: TRBV2; abundance: .; CDR3aa: CASSEGVPSGGAYNEQFF; CDR3nt: TGTGCCAGCAGTGAAGGGGTACCTAGCGGGGGGGCCTACAATGAGCAGTTCTTC
j_gene: TRBJ1-1; d_gene: TRBD1; v_gene: TRBV24-1; abundance: many; CDR3aa: CATSGKTGASTEAFF; CDR3nt: TGTGCCACCAGTGGAAAGACAGGGGCGAGCACTGAAGCTTTCTTT
j_gene: TRBJ1-5; d_gene: TRBD1; v_gene: TRBV5-8; abundance: .; CDR3aa: CASSSRDRDNQPQHF; CDR3nt: TGTGCCAGCAGCAGCCGGGACAGGGACAATCAGCCCCAGCATTTT
j_gene: TRBJ2-1; d_gene: .; v_gene: TRBV10-3; abundance: many; CDR3aa: CAITPLGDSGYNEQFF; CDR3nt: TGTGCCATCACCCCCCTCGGTGATAGCGGTTACAATGAGCAGTTCTTC
j_gene: TRBJ1-2; d_gene: .; v_gene: TRBV29-1; abundance: many; CDR3aa: CSVEKGGEGYTF; CDR3nt: TGCAGCGTTGAAAAAGGGGGTGAAGGCTACACCTTC
j_gene: TRBJ2-7; d_gene: .; v_gene: TRBV18; abundance: few; CDR3aa: CASSPPASSYEQYF; CDR3nt: TGTGCCAGCTCACCACCGGCGAGCTCCTACGAGCAGTACTTC
j_gene: TRBJ2-1; d_gene: TRBD2; v_gene: TRBV2; abundance: .; CDR3aa: CASSVGTNTPEQFF; CDR3nt: TGTGCCAGCAGTGTGGGGACTAACACGCCCGAGCAGTTCTTC
j_gene: TRBJ2-7; d_gene: TRBD1; v_gene: TRBV14; abundance: few; CDR3aa: CASSEIVGTGIYEQYF; CDR3nt: TGTGCCAGCAGCGAGATTGTAGGGACAGGGATTTACGAGCAGTACTTC
j_gene: TRBJ1-4; d_gene: TRBD1; v_gene: TRBV11-2; abundance: many; CDR3aa: CASRTGSTNEKLFF; CDR3nt: TGTGCCAGCAGGACAGGGTCAACTAATGAAAAACTGTTTTTT
j_gene: TRBJ2-1; d_gene: TRBD1; v_gene: TRBV5-6; abundance: .; CDR3aa: CASSGRDRVFLEQFF; CDR3nt: TGTGCCAGCAGCGGCCGGGACAGGGTGTTCTTGGAGCAGTTCTTC
j_gene: TRBJ2-1; d_gene: .; v_gene: TRBV29-1; abundance: few; CDR3aa: CSASHYNNEQFF; CDR3nt: TGCAGCGCCTCCCACTACAACAATGAGCAGTTCTTC
j_gene: TRBJ2-2; d_gene: .; v_gene: TRBV4-1; abundance: many; CDR3aa: CASSHPGTRNTGELFF; CDR3nt: TGCGCCAGCAGCCATCCCGGGACGAGAAACACCGGGGAGCTGTTTTTT
j_gene: TRBJ1-6; d_gene: .; v_gene: TRBV9; abundance: few; CDR3aa: CASSVGGLNSPLHF; CDR3nt: TGTGCCAGCAGCGTGGGGGGCCTAAATTCACCCCTCCACTTT
j_gene: TRBJ2-5; d_gene: .; v_gene: TRBV7-9; abundance: few; CDR3aa: CASSLRVSQETQYF; CDR3nt: TGTGCCAGCAGCCTACGGGTCAGTCAAGAGACCCAGTACTTC